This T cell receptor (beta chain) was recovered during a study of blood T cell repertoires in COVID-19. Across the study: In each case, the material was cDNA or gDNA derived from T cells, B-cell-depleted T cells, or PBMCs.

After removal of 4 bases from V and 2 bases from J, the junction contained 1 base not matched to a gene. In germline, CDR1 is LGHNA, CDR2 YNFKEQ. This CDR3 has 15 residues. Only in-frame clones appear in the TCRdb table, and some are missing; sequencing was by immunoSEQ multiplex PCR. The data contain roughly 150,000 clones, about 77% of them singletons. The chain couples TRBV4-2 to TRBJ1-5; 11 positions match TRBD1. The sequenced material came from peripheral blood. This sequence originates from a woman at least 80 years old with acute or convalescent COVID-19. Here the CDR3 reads CASSRGQGGNQPQHF. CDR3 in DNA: TGTGCCAGCAGCCGGGGACAGGGGGGCAATCAGCCCCAGCATTTT.